A single sample is the source of the 20 T cell receptor beta chains below, sequenced in a study of shared clonotypes between healthy human individuals. The repertoire was sequenced with immunoSEQ multiplex PCR; TCRdb's copy has only in-frame clones and lacks some. Of under 1,100,000 clones in the sample, more than 75% were seen once. The material sequenced was memory CD4+ T cells from PBMCs. As for subset: CD45RA-negative fraction. The source is a man aged 18 to 35 in good health. Some clones in this sample may be carry-over from other donors' samples.

About this clone itself: A read error may explain this, as a much larger clone is one base away. The identical CDR3 is also encoded by other nucleotide sequences in the sample. The V and J genes are TRBV5-5 and TRBJ1-2, with D possibly matching TRBD1 (5 bases). The germline V gene encodes CDR1 SGHKS and CDR2 YYEKEE (reference sequence). The CDR3 has 13 residues. V lost 2 bases and J 1 base, leaving 6 bases between the germline ends. CDR3 region: CASSLGDNYGYTF. The CDR3, as DNA: TGTGCCAGCAGCTTAGGGGATAACTATGGCTACACCTTC.

This chain joins TRBV6-5 and TRBJ2-5; no clear D gene. CDR3 length: 12 amino acids. Trimming took 5 bases from V and 2 from J, leaving 6 bases between them. The germline gives CDR1 MNHEY, CDR2 SVGAGI. The CDR3 nucleotides read TGTGCCAGCAGTACCCCTCAAGAGACCCAGTACTTC. Residues: CASSTPQETQYF.

The genes are TRBV6-1 and TRBJ2-3; 7 nucleotides match TRBD2. J was trimmed by 0 bases and V by 1 base; bases with no gene match: 4. The CDR3 runs to 16 residues. Germline-derived CDR1 and CDR2 are MNHNS and SASEGT. The CDR3 DNA reads as TGTGCCAGCAGTGAAGTAGCGGGTTCTAGCACAGATACGCAGTATTTT. Translating gives CASSEVAGSSTDTQYF.

The chain uses TRBV2 and TRBJ1-5, with D uncertain. The V and J ends lost 7 bases and 0 bases respectively, with 10 bases between them. The CDR3 is 14 amino acids. Germline assignment: CDR1 SNHLY and CDR2 FYNNEI. The CDR3 loop is CASMAGNSNQPQHF. Written as DNA, the CDR3 is TGTGCCAGCATGGCAGGAAATAGCAATCAGCCCCAGCATTTT.

J is TRBJ1-5 and V is TRBV30; possible D gene TRBD1, 6 bases. The germline V gene has CDR1 GTSNPN and CDR2 SVGIG (reference sequence). Deletions cut 0 bases from V and 7 bases from J, with 13 bases between. This CDR3 has 14 residues. The CDR3 region has the DNA TGTGCCTGGAGTGTAGGGGGGGCCCGACAGCCCCAGCATTTT. This translates into CAWSVGGARQPQHF.

The chain recombines TRBV5-4 with TRBJ2-6; no reliable D call. The germline V gene encodes CDR1 SGHNT and CDR2 YYREEE (reference sequence). This CDR3 has 15 residues. Between the trimmed V and J ends, which lost 0 bases and 4 bases, there was a span of 8 bases. CDR3 region: CASSLVGTGANVLTF. The CDR3 nucleotides are TGTGCCAGCAGCTTGGTAGGTACCGGGGCCAACGTCCTGACTTTC.

This clone has just one count. The chain is built from TRBV30 and TRBJ2-2; D might be TRBD1 or TRBD2, each matching 5 bases. Germline V gene data show CDR1 as GTSNPN and CDR2 as SVGIG (reference sequence). CDR3 length: 13 amino acids. CDR3 DNA sequence: TGTGCAGCCGGGACGGTGAACACCGGGGAGCTGTTTTTT. Amino acid sequence: CAAGTVNTGELFF.

A note on this clone: This sample includes further DNA sequences coding for the same CDR3. The J gene is TRBJ2-7, the V gene TRBV7-9; maybe TRBD1 (6 bases). Germline-derived CDR1 and CDR2 are SEHNR and FQNEAQ (reference sequence). The V end lost 9 bases, the J end lost 7 bases, and 22 bases lay between the germline ends. This CDR3 comprises 14 residues. The CDR3 region has the DNA TGTGCCAGTAGCCCGCGACAGGATGTTGGGGAGCAGTACTTC. Translating it yields CASSPRQDVGEQYF.

This clone was picked up a small number of times. The CDR3 loop reads CASSDPVLAGPYNEQFF. In DNA form, the CDR3 reads TGTGCCAGCAGTGACCCCGTGCTAGCCGGTCCCTACAATGAGCAGTTCTTC. The chain carries TRBV25-1 and TRBJ2-1; weak D call: TRBD2 (5 bases). Germline-derived CDR1 and CDR2 are MGHDK and SYGVNS. V dropped 3 bases and J dropped 2 bases, with 17 bases sitting between them. The CDR3 covers 17 residues.

The CDR3 nucleotides read TGCGCCAGCAGCGATGCAGGGGTCCACTCTGGAAACACCATATATTTT. Its translation is CASSDAGVHSGNTIYF. The rearrangement links TRBV5-1 to TRBJ1-3; D possibly corresponds to TRBD1 (6 bases). V was trimmed by 4 bases and J by 0 bases, leaving 14 bases between them. Germline-derived CDR1 and CDR2 are SGHRS and YFSETQ. This CDR3 comprises 16 residues.

The chain is built from TRBV5-1 and TRBJ2-3; D is perhaps TRBD1 or TRBD2 (5 bases each). Germline V gene data show CDR1 as SGHRS and CDR2 as YFSETQ. Trimming pared 2 bases from V and 2 bases from J, leaving 12 bases between. CDR3 size: 15 residues. The CDR3 DNA reads TGCGCCAGCAGCTTCCGGGACGGCAACACAGATACGCAGTATTTT. Translating it yields CASSFRDGNTDTQYF.

The CDR3: CASSSTLAGGFGEQFF. In nucleotides, the CDR3 is TGTGCCAGCAGCTCGACCCTAGCGGGAGGGTTTGGTGAGCAGTTCTTC. The chain is built from TRBV27 and TRBJ2-1; 12 nucleotides agree with TRBD2. This CDR3 is 16 amino acids long. V shed 6 bases and J 9 bases; nucleotides not matched to a gene: 12. Germline CDR1 MNHEY, CDR2 SMNVEV (reference sequence).

V usage is TRBV30 and J usage is TRBJ2-2; tentatively, D is TRBD1 or TRBD2 (5 bases each). The CDR3 contains 16 residues. Germline-derived CDR1 and CDR2 are GTSNPN and SVGIG (reference sequence). V was clipped by 2 bases and J by 0 bases, with 13 bases between them. The CDR3 nucleotides are TGTGCCTGGAGTATACGGGACCGAGCGAACACCGGGGAGCTGTTTTTT. It is translated as CAWSIRDRANTGELFF.

The gene calls are TRBV7-2 and TRBJ2-1; 9 nucleotides line up with TRBD1. Germline V gene lookup returns CDR1 SGHTA and CDR2 FQGNSA. With 5 bases clipped from V and 6 bases from J, the junction kept 8 bases outside the gene matches. The CDR3 spans 15 residues. The CDR3 region is CASSAWTGVSNEQFF. CDR3 sequence (DNA): TGTGCCAGCAGCGCCTGGACAGGGGTCAGCAATGAGCAGTTCTTC.

Regarding this clone: Other DNA sequences within the sample encode an identical CDR3. The chain combines TRBV2 with TRBJ2-3, with D perhaps TRBD1 (6 bases). The CDR3 length is 14 residues. Trimming pared 2 bases from V and 1 base from J, leaving 7 bases between. CDR1 is SNHLY and CDR2 is FYNNEI in the germline V gene. CDR3 sequence (DNA): TGTGCCAGCAGTGAATCAGGGGGCACAGATACGCAGTATTTT. It translates to CASSESGGTDTQYF.

The rearrangement uses TRBV1 and TRBJ1-4; TRBD1 is taken as the D call from the table, unchecked against the DNA. TRBV1 is given as a pseudogene. The CDR3 runs to 15 residues. The CDR3 region has the DNA TGCACCAGCAGCCATCTCTACAGGACTAATGAAAAACTGTTTTTT. Amino acids: CTSSHLYRTNEKLFF.

The chain uses TRBV6-6 and TRBJ2-1; D not certain. This CDR3 is 13 amino acids long. Trimming took off 6 bases at V and 3 bases at J, with 9 bases between the two ends. Germline CDR1 is MNHNY and CDR2 is SVGAGI (reference sequence). CDR3 DNA sequence: TGTGCCAGCAGCCCGACAAGCTACAATGAGCAGTTCTTC. Translation gives CASSPTSYNEQFF.

A word on this clone: Distinct nucleotide sequences in the sample also encode this CDR3. V is TRBV5-1 and J is TRBJ1-1, with 12 bases identical to TRBD1. From germline, CDR1 is SGHRS and CDR2 YFSETQ. V lost 4 bases, J lost 0 bases, and 7 bases stayed unmatched. The CDR3 is made up of 17 amino acids. CDR3 DNA sequence: TGCGCCAGCAGCAGGACCGGGACAGGGGGCGTGAACACTGAAGCTTTCTTT. Protein product: CASSRTGTGGVNTEAFF.

This rearrangement joins TRBV7-2 to TRBJ2-7; D perhaps matches TRBD1 (6 bases). The germline V gene encodes CDR1 SGHTA and CDR2 FQGNSA. The CDR3 has 15 amino acids. V lost 4 bases, J lost 3 bases, and 16 bases lay in between. CDR3 sequence (DNA): TGTGCCAGCAGCTCACAGGGTTTGCGGAACTACGAGCAGTACTTC. This codes for CASSSQGLRNYEQYF.

The J gene is TRBJ2-3, the V gene TRBV27, with D tentatively TRBD1 or TRBD2 (5 bases each). From germline, CDR1 is MNHEY and CDR2 SMNVEV (reference sequence). V lost 5 bases, J lost 6 bases, and 18 bases lay in between. This CDR3 comprises 15 residues. For the CDR3, the DNA is TGTGCCAGCAGTAAGCGGCAAACCGGGGCGGATACGCAGTATTTT. It translates to CASSKRQTGADTQYF.